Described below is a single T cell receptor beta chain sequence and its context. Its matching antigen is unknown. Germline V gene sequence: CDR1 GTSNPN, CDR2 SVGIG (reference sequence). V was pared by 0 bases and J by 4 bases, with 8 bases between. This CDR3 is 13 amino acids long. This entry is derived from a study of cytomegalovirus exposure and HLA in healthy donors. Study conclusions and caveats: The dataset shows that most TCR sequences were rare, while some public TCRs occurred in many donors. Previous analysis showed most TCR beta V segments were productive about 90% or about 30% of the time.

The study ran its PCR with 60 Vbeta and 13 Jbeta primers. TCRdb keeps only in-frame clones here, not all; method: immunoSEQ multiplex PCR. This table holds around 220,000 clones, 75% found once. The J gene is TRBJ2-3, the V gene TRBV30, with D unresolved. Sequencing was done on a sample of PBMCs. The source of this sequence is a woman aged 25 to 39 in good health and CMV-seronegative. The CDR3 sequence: CAWSVIAPDTQYF. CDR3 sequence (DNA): TGTGCCTGGAGTGTAATAGCTCCAGATACGCAGTATTTT.